These 32 T cell receptor beta chains were sequenced from one sample in a study of blood T cell repertoires in COVID-19. This table comes from immunoSEQ multiplex PCR, and its TCRdb copy is limited to in-frame clones, with some not included. The table has some 220,000 clones, approximately 85% seen once; the top ten hold 2.4%. The specimen was peripheral blood. These receptors were collected from a woman in her seventies with COVID-19, enrolled during active disease.

The CDR3 protein is CASSLTSGRENEQFF. The DNA of the CDR3 is TGTGCCAGCAGCCTCACTAGCGGGAGGGAGAATGAGCAGTTCTTC. This sequence joins TRBV7-6 and TRBJ2-1; 13 bases fit TRBD2. The J segment lost 7 bases and the V segment lost 5 bases, leaving 5 bases of the junction unmatched. Germline CDR1 and CDR2: SGHVS and FNYEAQ. The CDR3 is made up of 15 amino acids.

The rearrangement links TRBV29-1 to TRBJ1-1; possible D gene TRBD1, 5 bases. Trimming took 3 bases from V and 1 from J, leaving 12 bases between them. This CDR3 region has 14 residues. Germline lookup yields CDR1 SQVTM and CDR2 ANQGSEA. The CDR3 reads CSVEKLGRNTEAFF. The CDR3 region has the DNA TGCAGCGTTGAGAAGTTGGGGCGGAACACTGAAGCTTTCTTT.

V is TRBV9 and J is TRBJ1-2; the match to TRBD1 covers 8 bases. The CDR3 contains 15 residues. With 4 bases clipped from V and 2 bases from J, the junction kept 7 bases outside the gene matches. Per the germline V gene, CDR1 is SGDLS and CDR2 is YYNGEE. The CDR3 loop reads CASSIQWTGNYGYTF. The CDR3 bases are TGTGCCAGCAGCATCCAATGGACAGGGAACTATGGCTACACCTTC.

This chain links TRBV5-5 with TRBJ2-3; the match to TRBD1 covers 8 bases. The CDR3 runs to 14 residues. The V segment lost 4 bases and the J segment 1 base; nucleotides outside the gene matches: 2. Germline CDR1 SGHKS, CDR2 YYEKEE (reference sequence). CDR3 sequence reads: CASSPGQGTDTQYF. CDR3 nucleotide sequence: TGTGCCAGCAGCCCGGGACAGGGCACAGATACGCAGTATTTT.

The chain uses TRBV29-1 and TRBJ1-3; 7 nucleotides match TRBD1. The trim removed 7 bases at V and 0 bases at J, leaving 3 bases unmatched. The CDR3 has 13 residues. Germline CDR1 SQVTM, CDR2 ANQGSEA. The CDR3 is CSAGTVSGNTIYF. The CDR3 DNA sequence: TGCAGCGCCGGGACAGTCTCTGGAAACACCATATATTTT.

The chain joins TRBV4-2 to TRBJ2-3; 11 bases match TRBD2. The CDR3 is 15 residues long. Trimming removed 4 bases from V and 4 bases from J; junction bases left unmatched: 4. CDR1 and CDR2 (germline): LGHNA, YNFKEQ. The CDR3 DNA reads TGTGCCAGCAGCCCAGTTAGCGGGAGGGCAGATACGCAGTATTTT. It codes for CASSPVSGRADTQYF.

The chain employs TRBV19 and TRBJ1-3; a weak D match, TRBD1 (6 bases). The V gene lost 6 bases and the J gene lost 3 bases, with 12 bases spanning the gap. The CDR3 has 14 residues. Germline lookup yields CDR1 LNHDA and CDR2 SQIVND (reference sequence). The CDR3 sequence is CASSNTGYGNTIYF. DNA for the CDR3: TGTGCCAGTAGCAATACAGGGTATGGAAACACCATATATTTT.

The gene calls are TRBV28 and TRBJ2-1; no definite D call. CDR1 is MDHEN, CDR2 SYDVKM, per germline. This CDR3 spans 17 amino acids. Trimming shortened V by 4 bases and J by 4 bases, and 20 bases separated the two germline ends. The CDR3 coding sequence is TGTGCCAGCAGTTCGCTTGTTAGCTATGGAAAATACAATGAGCAGTTCTTC. Its translation is CASSSLVSYGKYNEQFF.

This chain joins TRBV7-2 and TRBJ2-7; D is possibly TRBD2 (6 bases). Trimming stripped 5 bases from V and 4 bases from J, with 15 bases between. The CDR3 consists of 14 residues. Germline CDR1 and CDR2: SGHTA and FQGNSA. The CDR3 DNA is TGTGCCAGCAGCGAGGGACTTACTATGTACGAGCAGTACTTC. Translated: CASSEGLTMYEQYF.

CDR3 nucleotide sequence: TGTGCCACCAGTGATTTCACAGGGGGGGATACGCAGTATTTT. This gives the protein CATSDFTGGDTQYF. This chain connects TRBV24-1 to TRBJ2-3; 8 positions match TRBD1. In germline, CDR1 is KGHDR, CDR2 SFDVKD. The CDR3 contains 14 residues. Trimming removed 1 base from V and 6 bases from J; junction bases left unmatched: 2.

This chain connects TRBV5-1 to TRBJ1-4; tentatively, D is TRBD1 (6 bases). The CDR3 covers 16 residues. Germline-derived CDR1 and CDR2 are SGHRS and YFSETQ. V lost 2 bases and J 5 bases, leaving 16 bases between the germline ends. The CDR3 region is CASSFSPGTRNEKLFF. In DNA, the CDR3 is TGCGCCAGCAGCTTCTCTCCCGGGACAAGGAATGAAAAACTGTTTTTT.

This chain connects TRBV6-5 to TRBJ1-3; D call uncertain. The CDR3 consists of 12 residues. With 8 bases removed from V and 5 bases from J, the gap between germline ends came to 10 bases. Germline lookup yields CDR1 MNHEY and CDR2 SVGAGI. The CDR3 sequence: CASQNTRNTIYF. CDR3 in DNA: TGTGCCAGCCAGAATACCAGAAACACCATATATTTT.

This CDR3 is CASSSGTANSYNSPLHF. In DNA, the CDR3 is TGTGCCAGCAGCTCCGGGACAGCGAACTCCTATAATTCACCCCTCCACTTT. V gene TRBV5-4 combines with J gene TRBJ1-6; TRBD1 aligns across 7 bases. The CDR3 covers 17 residues. From germline, CDR1 is SGHNT and CDR2 YYREEE (reference sequence). With 3 bases clipped from V and 0 bases from J, the junction kept 6 bases outside the gene matches. Complete variable domain (other parts from reference TRBV5-4 and TRBJ1-6): ETGVTQSPTHLIKTRGQQVTLRCSSQSGHNTVSWYQQALGQGPQFIFQYYREEENGRGNFPPRFSGLQFPNYSSELNVNALELDDSALYLCASSSGTANSYNSPLHFGNGTRLTVT.

This chain joins TRBV5-4 and TRBJ2-1; 9 positions agree with TRBD2. This CDR3 spans 15 amino acids. Looked up from germline, CDR1 is SGHNT and CDR2 is YYREEE (reference sequence). J was trimmed by 5 bases and V by 4 bases; bases with no gene match: 7. CDR3 bases: TGTGCCAGCAGCGAGGGACTAGCTAACCACAATGAGCAGTTCTTC. Encoded protein: CASSEGLANHNEQFF.

This clone was counted a single time. J is TRBJ1-1 and V is TRBV6-6, with 8 bases matching TRBD1. With 7 bases clipped from V and 4 bases from J, the junction kept 5 bases outside the gene matches. This CDR3 comprises 13 residues. Per germline, CDR1 MNHNY and CDR2 SVGAGI (reference sequence). The CDR3 protein is CASNQGARTEAFF. The CDR3 DNA follows: TGTGCCAGCAATCAGGGGGCTCGCACTGAAGCTTTCTTT.

This clone has a handful of counts. The rearrangement uses TRBV7-2 and TRBJ1-2; maybe TRBD1 (5 bases). The V and J ends lost 6 bases and 4 bases respectively, with 18 bases between them. The CDR3 extends over 15 amino acids. Germline CDR1 and CDR2: SGHTA and FQGNSA. The CDR3 sequence is CASSQVLREAYGYTF. CDR3 DNA sequence: TGTGCCAGCAGTCAAGTCCTCAGGGAAGCCTATGGCTACACCTTC.

This clone was seen only once. This chain uses TRBV6-1 with TRBJ1-4, with a weak D call TRBD1 (6 bases). V was shortened by 2 bases and J by 3 bases, with 10 bases between the two germline ends. Germline V gene sequence: CDR1 MNHNS, CDR2 SASEGT. This CDR3 contains 15 residues. The CDR3 coding sequence is TGTGCCAGCAGTGAAATCCCAGGGGCTAATGAAAAACTGTTTTTT. Residues: CASSEIPGANEKLFF.

The chain is built from TRBV4-2 and TRBJ2-5, with 7 bases aligning to TRBD2. Germline trimming cut 0 bases from V and 5 bases from J; bases unmatched to any gene: 6. CDR3 length: 15 residues. Per germline, CDR1 LGHNA and CDR2 YNFKEQ. For the CDR3, the DNA is TGTGCCAGCAGCCAAGAAGGACTAGAAGCGGAGACCCAGTACTTC. Protein product: CASSQEGLEAETQYF.

The chain recombines TRBV24-1 with TRBJ2-3; the D gene is possibly TRBD2 (6 bases). The CDR3 spans 16 residues. The ends were cut back, 7 bases at V and 0 bases at J, with 16 bases in the middle. Germline lookup yields CDR1 KGHDR and CDR2 SFDVKD. CDR3 DNA: TGTGCCACCAGCGCCCGGGGGACCCGAAGCACAGATACGCAGTATTTT. It yields the protein CATSARGTRSTDTQYF.

The CDR3 reads CASSLGRGARGNQPQHF. Written as DNA, the CDR3 is TGTGCCAGCAGCTTAGGTCGGGGGGCACGGGGCAATCAGCCCCAGCATTTT. The chain has TRBV7-2 and TRBJ1-5, with TRBD1 as a possible D gene (6 bases). Germline lookup yields CDR1 SGHTA and CDR2 FQGNSA. Trimming took 1 base from V and 2 from J, leaving 15 bases between them. This CDR3 comprises 17 residues.

The CDR3 bases are TGCAGCGTCGGATCGACAGACATCTATGGCTACACCTTC. Its protein product is CSVGSTDIYGYTF. The V call is TRBV29-1, the J call TRBJ1-2; D may be TRBD1 (5 bases). The CDR3 totals 13 residues. V lost 6 bases to trimming and J lost 4 bases, with 15 bases between them. CDR1 and CDR2 (germline): SQVTM, ANQGSEA.

The CDR3 nucleotides are TGTGCCAGCAGACCGGACACACTGAACACTGAAGCTTTCTTT. It encodes CASRPDTLNTEAFF. The chain links TRBV2 to TRBJ1-1; tentatively, D is TRBD1 (5 bases). Germline lookup yields CDR1 SNHLY and CDR2 FYNNEI. This CDR3 is built from 14 residues. The germline V and J ends were trimmed by 6 bases and 0 bases, with 11 bases remaining between them.

Turning to this clone: Different DNA sequences within this sample yield the same CDR3. The gene calls are TRBV5-1 and TRBJ2-1; the match to TRBD2 covers 8 bases. The CDR3 runs to 15 residues. CDR1 SGHRS and CDR2 YFSETQ come from the germline V gene. V lost 0 bases and J lost 4; bases outside the gene matches: 3. The CDR3 region is CASSLGLAGYNEQFF. The CDR3 coding sequence is TGCGCCAGCAGCTTGGGATTAGCGGGGTACAATGAGCAGTTCTTC.

The rearrangement links TRBV11-3 to TRBJ2-5; TRBD1 aligns across 9 bases. The CDR3 is 16 residues long. Germline loops: CDR1 SGHNT, CDR2 YENEEA. With V trimmed by 1 base and J by 5 bases, 8 bases remained unmatched. DNA for the CDR3: TGTGCCAGCAGCTTAGGAACCCGGGACAGGGAGGAGACCCAGTACTTC. Protein sequence: CASSLGTRDREETQYF.

The gene calls are TRBV11-3 and TRBJ1-1, with a possible D match to TRBD1 (5 bases). This CDR3 region has 16 residues. Trimming cost V 4 bases and J 6 bases, with 21 bases left between them. Germline CDR1 is SGHNT and CDR2 is YENEEA. Here the CDR3 DNA reads TGTGCCAGCAGCTCCTTCGGGTTGCAGGGCGGATCTGAAGCTTTCTTT. As protein: CASSSFGLQGGSEAFF. Supplemented by reference TRBV11-3 and TRBJ1-1, the full variable domain reads EAGVVQSPRYKIIEKKQPVAFWCNPISGHNTLYWYLQNLGQGPELLIRYENEEAVDDSQLPKDRFSAERLKGVDSTLKIQPAELGDSAVYLCASSSFGLQGGSEAFFGQGTRLTVV.

The chain has TRBV10-3 and TRBJ2-5; 8 bases align to TRBD2. Germline V CDR1 and CDR2: ENHRY, SYGVKD. The CDR3 consists of 14 residues. The ends lost 1 base at V and 4 bases at J; junction bases unmatched: 2. DNA for the CDR3: TGTGCCATCAGTGAGTTGGCGGGGGGAGAGACCCAGTACTTC. This translates into CAISELAGGETQYF.

The rearrangement uses TRBV19 and TRBJ1-2; TRBD1 agrees at 10 bases. The CDR3 has 17 residues. V gave up 0 bases and J gave up 7 bases; unmatched junction bases: 11. Germline V gives CDR1 LNHDA, CDR2 SQIVND (reference sequence). CDR3 DNA sequence: TGTGCCAGTAGTATAGAGACAGGGGGCGTTTTAAGTGTTGGCTACACCTTC. Translating gives CASSIETGGVLSVGYTF.

The chain joins TRBV6-5 to TRBJ2-2, with D possibly being TRBD1 (6 bases). The CDR3 runs to 16 residues. The ends were cut back, 0 bases at V and 15 bases at J, with 23 bases in the middle. Germline loops: CDR1 MNHEY, CDR2 SVGAGI. DNA of the CDR3: TGTGCCAGCAGTTACTCGAGGGGGAATCTCGGGGTGAGGATGTTTTTT. It yields the protein CASSYSRGNLGVRMFF.

The chain couples TRBV30 to TRBJ1-1, with D tentatively TRBD1 (5 bases). CDR1 and CDR2 from the germline V gene are GTSNPN and SVGIG (reference sequence). The V gene lost 0 bases and the J gene lost 3 bases, with 11 bases spanning the gap. The CDR3 is 14 residues long. This CDR3 is CAWSVSGGDTEAFF. Written as DNA, the CDR3 is TGTGCCTGGAGTGTATCCGGGGGTGACACTGAAGCTTTCTTT.

The chain uses TRBV6-2 or TRBV6-3 and TRBJ2-2, with a weak D call TRBD1 (6 bases). Germline V gene sequence: CDR1 MNHEY, CDR2 SVGEGT. Trimming shortened V by 3 bases and J by 4 bases, and 15 bases separated the two germline ends. The CDR3 consists of 16 residues. Written as DNA, the CDR3 is TGTGCCAGCAGTTATCAGACAGGTTCGGGCACCGGGGAGCTGTTTTTT. Amino acids: CASSYQTGSGTGELFF.

The chain carries TRBV5-1 and TRBJ2-5, with D perhaps TRBD2 (6 bases). The germline V gene encodes CDR1 SGHRS and CDR2 YFSETQ. Trimming removed 1 base at V and 2 bases at J, with 9 bases between. The CDR3 is 14 residues long. The CDR3 coding sequence is TGCGCCAGCAGCTTGATCGGGGGACAAGAGACCCAGTACTTC. Encoded protein: CASSLIGGQETQYF.

V is TRBV27 and J is TRBJ1-1, with D hard to call. The CDR3 is made up of 13 amino acids. Germline values: CDR1 MNHEY, CDR2 SMNVEV (reference sequence). The V end was cut by 2 bases, the J end by 6 bases, with 10 bases between. CDR3 region: CASSLRRDSEAFF. CDR3 DNA: TGTGCCAGCAGTTTAAGGAGAGATTCTGAAGCTTTCTTT.